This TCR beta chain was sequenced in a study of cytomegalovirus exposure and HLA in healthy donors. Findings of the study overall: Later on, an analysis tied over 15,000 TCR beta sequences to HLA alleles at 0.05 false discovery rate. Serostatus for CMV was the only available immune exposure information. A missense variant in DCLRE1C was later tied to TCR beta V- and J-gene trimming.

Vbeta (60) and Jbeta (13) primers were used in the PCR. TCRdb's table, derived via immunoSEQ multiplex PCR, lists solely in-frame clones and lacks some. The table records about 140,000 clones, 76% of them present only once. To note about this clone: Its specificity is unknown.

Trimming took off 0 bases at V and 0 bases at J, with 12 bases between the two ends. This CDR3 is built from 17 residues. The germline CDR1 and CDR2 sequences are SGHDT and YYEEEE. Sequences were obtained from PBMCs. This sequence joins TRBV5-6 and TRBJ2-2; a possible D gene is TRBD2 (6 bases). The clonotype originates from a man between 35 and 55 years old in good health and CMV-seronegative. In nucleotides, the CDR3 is TGTGCCAGCAGCTTGGGGTTAGCGGTGGCGAACACCGGGGAGCTGTTTTTT. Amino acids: CASSLGLAVANTGELFF.